This T cell receptor (beta chain) derives from a study of T cells in localized non-small cell lung cancer. Method: immunoSEQ multiplex PCR; TCRdb's copy keeps in-frame clones and lacks some. The sample carries 65,000 to 90,000 clones, 60% to 85% recorded once. Trimming removed 0 bases from V and 8 bases from J, with 10 bases in between. The CDR3 totals 13 residues. Germline lookup yields CDR1 LGHNA and CDR2 YSLEER. This TCR came from a man aged 40 to 69 with stage II squamous cell lung carcinoma. The chain couples TRBV4-3 to TRBJ2-5; no reliable D call. The sequences come from PBMCs, collected before any cancer treatment. In DNA form, the CDR3 reads TGCGCCAGCAGCCAAGAAACTTGGGGAACCCAGTACTTC. Translating it yields CASSQETWGTQYF.